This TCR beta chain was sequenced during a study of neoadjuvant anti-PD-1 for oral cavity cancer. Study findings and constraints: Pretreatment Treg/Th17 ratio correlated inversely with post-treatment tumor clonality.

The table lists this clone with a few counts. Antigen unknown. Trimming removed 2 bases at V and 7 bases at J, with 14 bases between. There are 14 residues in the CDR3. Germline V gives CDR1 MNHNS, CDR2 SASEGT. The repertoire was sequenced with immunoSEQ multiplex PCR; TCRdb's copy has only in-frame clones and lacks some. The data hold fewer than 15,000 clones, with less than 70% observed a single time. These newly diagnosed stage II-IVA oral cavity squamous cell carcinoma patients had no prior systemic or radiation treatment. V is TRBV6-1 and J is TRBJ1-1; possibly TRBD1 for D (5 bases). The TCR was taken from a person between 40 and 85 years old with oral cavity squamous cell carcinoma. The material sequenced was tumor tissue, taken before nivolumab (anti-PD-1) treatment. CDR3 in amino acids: CASSERQGRDEAFF. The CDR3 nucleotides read TGTGCCAGCAGTGAACGCCAGGGCAGGGATGAAGCTTTCTTT.